The 27 T cell receptor beta chains below come from one sample, sequenced in a study of beta chain features in type 1 diabetes. The authors reverse transcribed all of the isolated RNA, so sequencing captured expressed TCRB transcripts. Assay used: immunoSEQ multiplex PCR; TCRdb lists only in-frame clones, some missing. The repertoire holds approximately 730,000 clones, with 13% as singletons. Regarding the study as a whole: Shortening that was moderate but significant affected the TCRB CDR3s of Type 1 diabetes patients in all four CD4+ subsets.

No antigen has been assigned to these receptors. Material for sequencing was naive CD4+ T cells from blood. The source of these receptors is a young man with type 1 diabetes.

This chain joins TRBV29-1 and TRBJ2-4; 12 nucleotides match TRBD2. This CDR3 region has 15 residues. Germline trimming cut 7 bases from V and 3 bases from J; bases unmatched to any gene: 7. CDR1 is SQVTM and CDR2 is ANQGSEA in the germline V gene. The CDR3 DNA sequence: TGCAGCGCTAGGACTAGCGGGGCTTACAAAAACATTCAGTACTTC. Its protein product is CSARTSGAYKNIQYF. The whole variable domain, remainder taken from reference TRBV29-1 and TRBJ2-4, is SAVISQKPSRDICQRGTSLTIQCQVDSQVTMMFWYRQQPGQSLTLIATANQGSEATYESGFVIDKFPISRPNLTFSTLTVSNMSPEDSSIYLCSARTSGAYKNIQYFGAGTRLSVL.

V and J are TRBV29-1 and TRBJ1-2, with no clear D. Germline lookup yields CDR1 SQVTM and CDR2 ANQGSEA. The V end lost 8 bases, the J end lost 0 bases, and 10 bases lay between the germline ends. The CDR3 totals 12 residues. CDR3 amino acids: CSTSVSNYGYTF. CDR3 DNA: TGCAGCACCTCGGTTTCTAACTATGGCTACACCTTC. The whole variable domain, filled in from reference TRBV29-1 and TRBJ1-2, reads SAVISQKPSRDICQRGTSLTIQCQVDSQVTMMFWYRQQPGQSLTLIATANQGSEATYESGFVIDKFPISRPNLTFSTLTVSNMSPEDSSIYLCSTSVSNYGYTFGSGTRLTVV.

In its sample, this clone was seen a few times. The J gene is TRBJ1-2, the V gene TRBV30, with no clear D. Germline assignment: CDR1 GTSNPN and CDR2 SVGIG (reference sequence). This CDR3 has 13 residues. V was trimmed by 5 bases and J by 2 bases, leaving 12 bases between them. CDR3 in DNA: TGTGCCTGGGCTTTGGTACAAAACTATGGCTACACCTTC. Its translation: CAWALVQNYGYTF.

This chain joins TRBV14 and TRBJ1-5, with TRBD1 identical over 8 bases. The CDR3 length is 16 residues. Germline CDR1 reads SGHDN; CDR2 reads FVKESK. The junction had 5 bases not matched to a gene; V was cut back by 4 bases and J by 0 bases. The CDR3 DNA reads TGTGCCAGCAGCCCTCGGACAGGGCGTAGCAATCAGCCCCAGCATTTT. Protein sequence: CASSPRTGRSNQPQHF.

In its sample, this clone was seen a few times. The rearrangement uses TRBV28 and TRBJ1-1; D call uncertain. V dropped 5 bases and J dropped 6 bases, with 10 bases sitting between them. There are 12 residues in the CDR3. From germline, CDR1 is MDHEN and CDR2 SYDVKM. CDR3 protein: CASSPPSPEAFF. CDR3 DNA sequence: TGTGCCAGCAGTCCACCTTCCCCTGAAGCTTTCTTT.

In the case of this clone: Other DNA sequences within the sample encode an identical CDR3. The rearrangement joins TRBV4-2 to TRBJ2-3, with D unclear. V lost 0 bases to trimming and J lost 6 bases, with 4 bases between them. Per germline, CDR1 LGHNA and CDR2 YNFKEQ. The CDR3 length is 12 residues. The CDR3 here is CASSQDYDTQYF. In DNA form, the CDR3 reads TGTGCCAGCAGCCAAGACTACGATACGCAGTATTTT.

This clone was seen only a few times. The V call is TRBV6-6, the J call TRBJ2-7, with D possibly called TRBD1 or TRBD2 (5 bases each). The CDR3 consists of 15 residues. Germline-derived CDR1 and CDR2 are MNHNY and SVGAGI (reference sequence). Trimming took 2 bases from V and 3 from J, leaving 14 bases between them. CDR3 loop: CASSYPGAANYEQYF. CDR3 nucleotide sequence: TGTGCCAGCAGTTACCCCGGGGCAGCCAACTACGAGCAGTACTTC.

V is TRBV30 and J is TRBJ2-5; the D call may be TRBD1 or TRBD2 (5 bases each). V was trimmed by 5 bases and J by 4 bases, leaving 14 bases between them. Looked up from germline, CDR1 is GTSNPN and CDR2 is SVGIG (reference sequence). This CDR3 contains 13 residues. The chain's CDR3 is CAWGDRVRETQYF. The CDR3 coding sequence is TGTGCCTGGGGGGACCGGGTACGAGAGACCCAGTACTTC. Full variable domain (outside the CDR3, taken from reference TRBV30 and TRBJ2-5): SQTIHQWPATLVQPVGSPLSLECTVEGTSNPNLYWYRQAAGRGLQLLFYSVGIGQISSEVPQNLSASRPQDRQFILSSKKLLLSDSGFYLCAWGDRVRETQYFGPGTRLLVL.

This sequence joins TRBV6-1 and TRBJ2-1; maybe TRBD2 (6 bases). Germline V CDR1 and CDR2: MNHNS, SASEGT. Between the trimmed V and J ends, which lost 8 bases and 6 bases, there was a span of 14 bases. This CDR3 is 13 amino acids long. The CDR3 region is CASPVMGGNEQFF. The CDR3 region has the DNA TGTGCCAGCCCGGTCATGGGGGGCAATGAGCAGTTCTTC.

This clone appeared a few times. V usage is TRBV6-5 and J usage is TRBJ1-5, with TRBD1 matching 11 bases. The CDR3 spans 15 residues. In germline, CDR1 is MNHEY, CDR2 SVGAGI. V was pared by 8 bases and J by 6 bases, with 9 bases of the junction left unmatched. The CDR3 region is CASRSDGTGGQPQHF. The CDR3 DNA is TGTGCCAGCCGATCAGACGGGACAGGGGGTCAGCCCCAGCATTTT.

The rearrangement links TRBV25-1 to TRBJ2-2, with a possible D match to TRBD1 (6 bases). CDR3 length equals 18 residues. The germline V and J ends were trimmed by 5 bases and 1 base, with 20 bases remaining between them. From germline, CDR1 is MGHDK and CDR2 SYGVNS. The CDR3 region has the DNA TGTGCCAGCAGTACCGCCCAGGGGATACCGATGAACACCGGGGAGCTGTTTTTT. Translation: CASSTAQGIPMNTGELFF.

This clone has more than one count but fewer than ten. The chain links TRBV7-2 to TRBJ2-5; D is unclear. The CDR3 covers 12 residues. Germline values: CDR1 SGHTA, CDR2 FQGNSA. Trimming shortened V by 3 bases and J by 5 bases, and 7 bases separated the two germline ends. The CDR3 spells CASSFGGETQYF. CDR3 in DNA: TGTGCCAGCAGCTTCGGTGGGGAGACCCAGTACTTC.

CDR3: CATRTDSNTGELFF. The CDR3 region has the DNA TGTGCCACTAGGACAGATTCGAACACCGGGGAGCTGTTTTTT. This chain joins TRBV2 and TRBJ2-2, with D possibly TRBD1 on 6 matching bases. Germline CDR1 reads SNHLY; CDR2 reads FYNNEI. The CDR3 covers 14 residues. V lost 10 bases and J 0 bases, leaving 12 bases between the germline ends.

This clone was counted only a few times. Here the CDR3 DNA reads TGTGCCAGCAGCTTAGCCGAGTCTAGCTCCTACAATGAGCAGTTCTTC. Protein product: CASSLAESSSYNEQFF. The genes are TRBV11-2 and TRBJ2-1, with D uncertain. The CDR3 is 16 residues long. Germline lookup yields CDR1 SGHAT and CDR2 FQNNGV. The V gene lost 1 base and the J gene lost 0 bases, with 10 bases spanning the gap.

As concerns this clone: The junction does not match germline at one end; this may be a read error. This chain uses TRBV11-2 with TRBJ1-2, with D unresolved. In germline, CDR1 is SGHAT, CDR2 FQNNGV. This CDR3 has 14 amino acids. The CDR3 region is CASSLGYSNYGYAF. The CDR3 coding sequence is TGTGCCAGCAGCTTAGGCTACAGTAACTATGGCTACGCCTTC.

This clone was observed a few times. The V and J genes are TRBV2 and TRBJ1-4; TRBD1 is a possible D gene (5 bases). The length of the CDR3 is 13 residues. The germline gives CDR1 SNHLY, CDR2 FYNNEI. Trimming took 6 bases from V and 3 from J, leaving 8 bases between them. CDR3 DNA: TGTGCCAGCAGGACAGTGGCTAATGAAAAACTGTTTTTT. Translated, it gives CASRTVANEKLFF.

This clone was counted between two and nine times. V is TRBV7-8 and J is TRBJ1-5; tentatively, D is TRBD1 (5 bases). CDR1 and CDR2 from the germline V gene are SGHVS and FQNEAQ. The CDR3 is made up of 15 amino acids. The V end lost 4 bases, the J end lost 4 bases, and 14 bases lay between the germline ends. For the CDR3, the DNA is TGTGCCAGCAGCTCAACCGGACACGGGAATCAGCCCCAGCATTTT. Translation: CASSSTGHGNQPQHF.

The chain employs TRBV27 and TRBJ2-7, with D perhaps TRBD1 (5 bases). This CDR3 is built from 13 residues. The V and J ends lost 3 bases and 0 bases respectively, with 6 bases between them. Per germline, CDR1 MNHEY and CDR2 SMNVEV (reference sequence). CDR3 DNA sequence: TGTGCCAGCAGTTTTACAGGCTCCTACGAGCAGTACTTC. This encodes CASSFTGSYEQYF.

The CDR3 loop is CAWSVPGPGHNVGYGYTF. Written as DNA, the CDR3 is TGTGCCTGGAGTGTACCAGGACCAGGCCACAATGTAGGCTATGGCTACACCTTC. The chain recombines TRBV30 with TRBJ1-2, with unresolved D. CDR3 size: 18 residues. The V end lost 0 bases, the J end lost 4 bases, and 24 bases lay between the germline ends. Germline CDR1 reads GTSNPN; CDR2 reads SVGIG (reference sequence).

This clone was seen a few times. The chain recombines TRBV7-9 with TRBJ2-5; D not certain. The germline CDR1 and CDR2 sequences are SEHNR and FQNEAQ (reference sequence). Trimming removed 3 bases at V and 5 bases at J, with 16 bases between. The CDR3 is 15 residues long. The CDR3 DNA sequence: TGTGCCAGCAGCTTGGGCATCAGGACGGGCGAGACCCAGTACTTC. Amino acids: CASSLGIRTGETQYF.

The chain has TRBV28 and TRBJ2-2; 10 bases agree with TRBD2. The CDR3 runs to 16 residues. Germline CDR1 is MDHEN and CDR2 is SYDVKM. V dropped 5 bases and J dropped 6; count of bases not matched to a gene: 9. CDR3: CASSTPGTSVAGELFF. Here the CDR3 DNA reads TGTGCCAGCAGTACCCCCGGGACTAGCGTGGCCGGGGAGCTGTTTTTT. The full variable domain, completed using reference TRBV28 and TRBJ2-2, is DVKVTQSSRYLVKRTGEKVFLECVQDMDHENMFWYRQDPGLGLRLIYFSYDVKMKEKGDIPEGYSVSREKKERFSLILESASTNQTSMYLCASSTPGTSVAGELFFGEGSRLTVL.

This clone was seen a few times. CDR3 sequence reads: CAITPGGSYEQYF. The CDR3, as DNA: TGTGCCATCACCCCCGGAGGATCATACGAGCAGTACTTC. This sequence joins TRBV10-3 and TRBJ2-7; possible D gene TRBD2, 5 bases. Per germline, CDR1 ENHRY and CDR2 SYGVKD. Trimming left V 7 bases short and J 4 bases short, with 14 bases between. This CDR3 has 13 amino acids.

This clone turned up a few times. The chain carries TRBV10-3 and TRBJ2-3; a weak D match, TRBD2 (6 bases). CDR1 and CDR2 (germline): ENHRY, SYGVKD. V lost 6 bases and J lost 2, with 15 bases in between. The CDR3 loop spans 15 amino acids. CDR3 in amino acids: CAIRNGGEYTDTQYF. The CDR3 DNA reads TGTGCCATCAGAAATGGAGGGGAGTACACAGATACGCAGTATTTT.

This clone was seen a handful of times. The rearrangement joins TRBV4-1 to TRBJ2-2; TRBD2 matches at 11 bases. This CDR3 spans 17 amino acids. Trimming cost V 7 bases and J 5 bases; bases outside gene matches: 12. Germline V lookup: CDR1 MGHRA, CDR2 YSYEKL. The CDR3 here is CASNLGLAGPYTGELFF. The CDR3 coding sequence is TGCGCCAGCAACCTTGGACTAGCGGGCCCATATACCGGGGAGCTGTTTTTT.

The chain has TRBV7-9 and TRBJ2-5; D remains ambiguous. The germline CDR1 and CDR2 sequences are SEHNR and FQNEAQ (reference sequence). The CDR3 is made up of 13 amino acids. V was trimmed by 6 bases and J by 3 bases, leaving 11 bases between them. This chain's CDR3 is CASSLDPKETQYF. CDR3 coding DNA: TGTGCCAGCAGTCTCGACCCGAAAGAGACCCAGTACTTC.

The chain is built from TRBV13 and TRBJ2-7; TRBD1 aligns across 12 bases. The V gene's germline CDR1 is PRHDT and CDR2 FYEKMQ (reference sequence). The J segment lost 5 bases and the V segment lost 4 bases, leaving 12 bases of the junction unmatched. The CDR3 totals 17 residues. The CDR3 DNA is TGTGCCAGCAGCTCCGGGGGGACAGGGGGCGCAAGGGACGAGCAGTACTTC. It translates to CASSSGGTGGARDEQYF.

The chain employs TRBV7-8 and TRBJ1-1; the D is unclear. The CDR3 length is 15 residues. Germline V gives CDR1 SGHVS, CDR2 FQNEAQ. Trimming shortened V by 1 base and J by 1 base, and 10 bases separated the two germline ends. The CDR3 loop is CASSLEEVPNTEAFF. CDR3 bases: TGTGCCAGCAGCTTAGAGGAAGTCCCGAACACTGAAGCTTTCTTT. The full variable domain, completed using reference TRBV7-8 and TRBJ1-1, is GAGVSQSPRYKVAKRGQDVALRCDPISGHVSLFWYQQALGQGPEFLTYFQNEAQLDKSGLPSDRFFAERPEGSVSTLKIQRTQQEDSAVYLCASSLEEVPNTEAFFGQGTRLTVV.